The present T cell receptor (beta chain) was sequenced within a study of CD8 T cells in ankylosing spondylitis. Study-level results: The study identified a TCR beta motif of about eight highly homologous variants that appeared characteristic of ankylosing spondylitis blood.

A single record per CDR3 protein comes from TCRdb applying MiXCR to the 5' RACE reads. The data hold a few hundred thousand distinct CDR3 sequences, with approximately 20% observed a single time. As concerns this clonotype: Its antigen remains unknown.

The CDR3 is 13 amino acids. The ends were cut back, 5 bases at V and 2 bases at J, with 10 bases in the middle. Germline V gene data show CDR1 as KGHSH and CDR2 as LQKENI. The sequenced sample consisted of blood, either unsorted or a sorted T cell fraction (not recorded which). This TCR was recovered from a male donor with ankylosing spondylitis. V and J are TRBV18 and TRBJ2-7, with D perhaps TRBD1 (6 bases). The CDR3 DNA is TGTGCCAGCTCAATTTCAGGGGCCTACGAGCAGTACTTC. Amino acids: CASSISGAYEQYF. The full variable domain, completed using reference TRBV18 and TRBJ2-7, is NAGVMQNPRHLVRRRGQEARLRCSPMKGHSHVYWYRQLPEEGLKFMVYLQKENIIDESGMPKERFSAEFPKEGPSILRIQQVVRGDSAAYFCASSISGAYEQYFGPGTRLTVT.